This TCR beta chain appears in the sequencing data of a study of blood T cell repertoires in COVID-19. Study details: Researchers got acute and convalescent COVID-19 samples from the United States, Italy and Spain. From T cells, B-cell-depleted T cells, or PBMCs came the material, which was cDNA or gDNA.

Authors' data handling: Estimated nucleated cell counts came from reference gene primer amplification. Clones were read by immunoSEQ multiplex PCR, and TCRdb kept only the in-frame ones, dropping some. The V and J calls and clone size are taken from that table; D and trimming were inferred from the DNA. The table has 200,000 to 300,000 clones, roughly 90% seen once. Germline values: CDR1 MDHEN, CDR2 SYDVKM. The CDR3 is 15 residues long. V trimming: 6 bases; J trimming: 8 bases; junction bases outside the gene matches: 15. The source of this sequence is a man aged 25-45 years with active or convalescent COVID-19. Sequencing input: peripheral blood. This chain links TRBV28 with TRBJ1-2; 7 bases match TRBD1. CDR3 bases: TGTGCCAGCAGCTCCACAGGGACAGCCTTTCTGGGCTACACCTTC. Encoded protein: CASSSTGTAFLGYTF.